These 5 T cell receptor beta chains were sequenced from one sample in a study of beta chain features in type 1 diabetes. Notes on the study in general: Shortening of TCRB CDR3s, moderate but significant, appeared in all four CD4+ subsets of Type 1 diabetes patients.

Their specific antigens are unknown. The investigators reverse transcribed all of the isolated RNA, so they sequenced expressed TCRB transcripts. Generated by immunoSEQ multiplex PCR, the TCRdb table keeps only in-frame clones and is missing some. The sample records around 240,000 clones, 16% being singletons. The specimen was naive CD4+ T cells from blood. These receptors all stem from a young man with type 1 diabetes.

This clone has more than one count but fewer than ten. The CDR3 DNA is TGTGCCAGCAGCGTAGGAGGGACGGGAAATGAGCAGTTCTTC. Translation gives CASSVGGTGNEQFF. The chain recombines TRBV9 with TRBJ2-1; D may be TRBD1 or TRBD2 (5 bases each). The CDR3 has 14 amino acids. V lost 0 bases and J lost 7, with 11 bases in between. Germline V CDR1 and CDR2: SGDLS, YYNGEE.

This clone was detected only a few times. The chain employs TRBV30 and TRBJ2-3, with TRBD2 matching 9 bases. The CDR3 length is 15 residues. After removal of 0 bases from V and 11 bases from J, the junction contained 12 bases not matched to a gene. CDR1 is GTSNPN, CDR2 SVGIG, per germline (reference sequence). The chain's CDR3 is CAWSVWGGRATKQYF. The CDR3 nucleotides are TGTGCCTGGAGTGTATGGGGCGGGAGGGCCACCAAGCAGTATTTT.

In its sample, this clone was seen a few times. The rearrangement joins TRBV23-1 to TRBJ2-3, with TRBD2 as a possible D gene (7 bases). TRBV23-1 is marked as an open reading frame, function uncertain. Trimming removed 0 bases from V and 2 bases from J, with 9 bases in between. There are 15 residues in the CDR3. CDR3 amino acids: CASSQSGGPTDTQYF. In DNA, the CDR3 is TGCGCCAGCAGTCAATCGGGGGGGCCCACAGATACGCAGTATTTT.

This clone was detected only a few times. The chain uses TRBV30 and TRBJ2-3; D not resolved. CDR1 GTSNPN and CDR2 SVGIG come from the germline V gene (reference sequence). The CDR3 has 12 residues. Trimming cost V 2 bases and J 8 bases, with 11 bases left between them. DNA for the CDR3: TGTGCCTGGAGTTCTGCCGAAGTTACGCAGTATTTT. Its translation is CAWSSAEVTQYF.

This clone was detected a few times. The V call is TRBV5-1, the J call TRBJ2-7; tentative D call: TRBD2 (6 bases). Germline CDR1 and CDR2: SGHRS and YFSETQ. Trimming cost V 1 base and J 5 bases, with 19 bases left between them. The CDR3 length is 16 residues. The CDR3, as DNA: TGCGCCAGCAGCTTGAAACGCCGGGACTCGGAAAACGAGCAGTACTTC. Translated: CASSLKRRDSENEQYF.